This is a list of T cell receptor beta chains from one sample in a study of CD8+ T cells in alopecia areata. The data were produced by immunoSEQ multiplex PCR, yet TCRdb's version contains in-frame clones alone and is incomplete. In the table there are about 7,400 clones, around 66% of which are singletons. This sample comprised skin, obtained at week 4, from a patient treated with tofacitinib. Every receptor here comes from a human donor with alopecia areata. Both conserved end residues are part of each CDR3. Fields, in order: D gene, J gene, clone size, CDR3 length, V gene, CDR3 protein, CDR3 DNA. D genes are given only for firm matches. Size values are once, few and many counts, or a class for expanded clones, and some rows have none.

>-|TRBJ2-3|-|16|TRBV4-1
CASSQDLQRGTDTQYF
TGCGCCAGCAGCCAAGATCTCCAGCGGGGCACAGATACGCAGTATTTT
>-|TRBJ1-5|few|13|TRBV10-3
CAISANNNQPQHF
TGTGCCATCAGCGCGAACAACAATCAGCCCCAGCATTTT
>-|TRBJ2-5|-|13|TRBV28
CASTPGSQETQYF
TGTGCCAGCACCCCAGGGAGTCAAGAGACCCAGTACTTC
>-|TRBJ1-5|-|14|TRBV4-2
CASSAGTRNQPQHF
TGTGCCAGCAGCGCCGGGACAAGGAATCAGCCCCAGCATTTT
>TRBD1|TRBJ1-4|-|16|TRBV6-1
CASSEAEGQGGEKLFF
TGTGCCAGCAGTGAAGCGGAGGGACAGGGAGGCGAAAAACTGTTTTTT
>TRBD1|TRBJ1-4|-|16|TRBV5-1
CASSQVQGATNEKLFF
TGCGCCAGCAGCCAGGTACAGGGGGCAACTAATGAAAAACTGTTTTTT
>TRBD1|TRBJ2-5|-|15|TRBV30
CAWGLWGQGEETQYF
TGTGCCTGGGGTCTCTGGGGCCAGGGGGAAGAGACCCAGTACTTC
>TRBD2|TRBJ2-1|-|16|TRBV7-3
CASSFFSGSGYNEQFF
TGTGCCAGCAGCTTTTTTAGCGGGAGTGGGTACAATGAGCAGTTCTTC
>-|TRBJ2-3|-|16|TRBV7-2
CASSLGAVGGTDTQYF
TGTGCCAGCAGCTTAGGGGCCGTAGGCGGCACAGATACGCAGTATTTT
>-|TRBJ1-2|-|15|TRBV19
CASSIGGRTFYGYTF
TGTGCCAGTAGTATAGGTGGACGGACCTTCTATGGCTACACCTTC
>TRBD1|TRBJ1-2|-|13|TRBV6-1
CASSRDRELGYTF
TGTGCCAGCAGCAGGGACAGGGAATTAGGCTACACCTTC
>TRBD1|TRBJ2-2|-|15|TRBV27
CASSLVRTGGRELFF
TGTGCCAGCAGTTTAGTGAGGACAGGGGGTAGGGAGCTGTTTTTT
>-|TRBJ1-2|-|13|TRBV4-3
CASSQQANYGYTF
TGCGCCAGCAGCCAACAAGCTAACTATGGCTACACCTTC
>-|TRBJ2-2|-|14|TRBV4-1
CASSQDREAGELFF
TGCGCCAGCAGCCAAGACAGGGAGGCCGGGGAGCTGTTTTTT
>TRBD1|TRBJ1-2|once|15|TRBV6-6
CASSFLRGRGYGYTF
TGTGCCAGCAGTTTCTTAAGGGGGCGCGGCTATGGCTACACCTTC
>-|TRBJ2-7|few|16|TRBV5-4
CASSLESPALSNEQYF
TGTGCCAGCAGCCTGGAATCTCCAGCGCTCTCTAACGAGCAGTACTTC
>-|TRBJ2-2|-|17|TRBV11-2
CASSLVGAIANTGELFF
TGTGCCAGCAGCTTAGTGGGGGCGATCGCGAACACCGGGGAGCTGTTTTTT
>-|TRBJ2-7|-|13|TRBV6-5
CASEDPAPYEQYF
TGTGCCAGCGAAGACCCAGCCCCCTACGAGCAGTACTTC
>-|TRBJ2-6|-|16|TRBV5-1
CASSLQRASGANVLTF
TGCGCCAGCAGCTTGCAACGGGCCTCTGGGGCCAACGTCCTGACTTTC
>-|TRBJ2-3|once|15|TRBV5-4
CASSLVAGDTDTQYF
TGTGCCAGCAGCTTAGTCGCAGGGGACACAGATACGCAGTATTTT
>-|TRBJ1-2|-|14|TRBV27
CASSSGLRVDGYTF
TGTGCCAGCAGTTCGGGGCTTCGAGTCGATGGCTACACCTTC
>-|TRBJ1-1|-|15|TRBV28
CASRKQGRMNTEAFF
TGTGCCAGCAGAAAGCAGGGCCGGATGAACACTGAAGCTTTCTTT
>TRBD2|TRBJ2-5|-|14|TRBV6-6
CASLSSGGKETQYF
TGTGCCAGCCTCTCGAGCGGGGGGAAGGAGACCCAGTACTTC
>-|TRBJ2-3|few|13|TRBV7-2
CASSSTWGDTQYF
TGTGCCAGCAGCTCGACCTGGGGGGATACGCAGTATTTT
>-|TRBJ1-4|-|15|TRBV5-1
CASSLDASTNEKLFF
TGCGCCAGCAGCTTGGACGCCTCAACTAATGAAAAACTGTTTTTT
>-|TRBJ2-7|-|13|TRBV10-3
CAIRGDTVYEQYF
TGTGCCATCAGGGGGGACACCGTTTACGAGCAGTACTTC
>-|TRBJ1-2|-|14|TRBV4-3
CASSQDRQGGGYTF
TGCGCCAGCAGCCAAGATCGCCAGGGAGGTGGCTACACCTTC